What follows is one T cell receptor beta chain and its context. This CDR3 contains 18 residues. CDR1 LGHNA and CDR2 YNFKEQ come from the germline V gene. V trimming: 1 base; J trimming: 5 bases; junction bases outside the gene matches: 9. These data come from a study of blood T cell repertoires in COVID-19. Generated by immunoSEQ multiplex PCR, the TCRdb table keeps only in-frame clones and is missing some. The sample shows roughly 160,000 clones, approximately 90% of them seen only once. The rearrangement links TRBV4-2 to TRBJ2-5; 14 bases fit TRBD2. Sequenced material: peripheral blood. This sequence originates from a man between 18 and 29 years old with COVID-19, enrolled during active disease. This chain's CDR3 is CASSQVQARTSGRETQYF. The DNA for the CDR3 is TGTGCCAGCAGCCAAGTCCAAGCGCGGACTAGCGGGAGGGAGACCCAGTACTTC.